The 11 T cell receptor beta chains below all came from one sample that was sequenced in a study of cytomegalovirus exposure and HLA in healthy donors. Primers for the PCR totalled 60 Vbeta and 13 Jbeta. Repertoires were generated with immunoSEQ multiplex PCR, while TCRdb's copy carries only in-frame clones and drops some. Its table records just over 150,000 clones. Sequenced material: PBMCs. These TCRs come from a woman aged 55-70 years in good health and CMV-seronegative.

The chain has TRBV5-1 and TRBJ2-3; D remains unclear. This CDR3 is built from 11 residues. CDR1 SGHRS and CDR2 YFSETQ come from the germline V gene. V lost 6 bases and J lost 3, with 5 bases in between. The DNA for the CDR3 is TGCGCCAGCACCTATACAGATACGCAGTATTTT. This codes for CASTYTDTQYF.

This chain connects TRBV7-9 to TRBJ2-2, with 8 bases that match TRBD2. Germline V gene lookup returns CDR1 SEHNR and CDR2 FQNEAQ (reference sequence). Trimming cost V 4 bases and J 5 bases; bases outside gene matches: 9. This CDR3 is built from 16 residues. Written as DNA, the CDR3 is TGTGCCAGCAGCTCCCTCCTGGCGGGGGGAACCGGGGAGCTGTTTTTT. The encoded protein is CASSSLLAGGTGELFF.

The V and J genes are TRBV9 and TRBJ1-1; D call uncertain. The germline V and J ends were trimmed by 3 bases and 1 base, with 7 bases remaining between them. The germline V gene has CDR1 SGDLS and CDR2 YYNGEE. The CDR3 extends over 13 amino acids. CDR3 sequence: CASSGRGNTEAFF. DNA for the CDR3: TGTGCCAGCAGCGGACGGGGGAACACTGAAGCTTTCTTT.

The chain is built from TRBV11-2 and TRBJ2-1, with 13 bases identical to TRBD2. The CDR3 spans 17 residues. Germline CDR1 and CDR2: SGHAT and FQNNGV. J lost 3 bases, V lost 5 bases, and 7 bases had no gene match. The CDR3: CASSPTGTSGDYNEQFF. The CDR3 nucleotides are TGTGCCAGCAGCCCGACTGGGACTAGCGGGGACTACAATGAGCAGTTCTTC. Together with reference TRBV11-2 and TRBJ2-1, the CDR3 gives the full variable domain: EAGVAQSPRYKIIEKRQSVAFWCNPISGHATLYWYQQILGQGPKLLIQFQNNGVVDDSQLPKDRFSAERLKGVDSTLKIQPAKLEDSAVYLCASSPTGTSGDYNEQFFGPGTRLTVL.

The gene calls are TRBV18 and TRBJ2-7, with D unclear. The V gene's germline CDR1 is KGHSH and CDR2 LQKENI. Trimming took 4 bases from V and 2 from J, leaving 12 bases between them. The CDR3 has 14 amino acids. This CDR3 reads CASSRSQATYEQYF. CDR3 DNA sequence: TGTGCCAGCTCACGGTCGCAGGCCACCTACGAGCAGTACTTC.

The chain carries TRBV30 and TRBJ1-2; maybe TRBD1 (6 bases). Germline V gene data show CDR1 as GTSNPN and CDR2 as SVGIG (reference sequence). The length of the CDR3 is 12 residues. Trimming removed 7 bases from V and 6 bases from J, with 15 bases in between. The chain's CDR3 is CASDSWGDGYTF. For the CDR3, the DNA is TGTGCCTCGGACAGCTGGGGCGATGGCTACACCTTC. Drawing the rest from reference TRBV30 and TRBJ1-2, the complete variable domain is SQTIHQWPATLVQPVGSPLSLECTVEGTSNPNLYWYRQAAGRGLQLLFYSVGIGQISSEVPQNLSASRPQDRQFILSSKKLLLSDSGFYLCASDSWGDGYTFGSGTRLTVV.

The rearrangement links TRBV6-5 to TRBJ2-4; D is perhaps TRBD1 (5 bases). The CDR3 runs 14 residues. Germline-derived CDR1 and CDR2 are MNHEY and SVGAGI. The germline V and J ends were trimmed by 0 bases and 7 bases, with 10 bases remaining between them. CDR3 DNA: TGTGCCAGCAGTTACTCTGGCAGGGCGAACATTCAGTACTTC. Its translation is CASSYSGRANIQYF.

The chain employs TRBV5-6 and TRBJ2-3; 7 bases agree with TRBD1. The CDR3 totals 14 residues. Germline trimming cut 5 bases from V and 6 bases from J; bases unmatched to any gene: 9. Looked up from germline, CDR1 is SGHDT and CDR2 is YYEEEE. CDR3 sequence (DNA): TGTGCCAGCAGTCCACAGGGGATTTTCGATACGCAGTATTTT. Amino acid sequence: CASSPQGIFDTQYF.

V and J are TRBV6-6 and TRBJ2-2, with D perhaps TRBD1 (6 bases). This CDR3 has 16 residues. V was shortened by 6 bases and J by 6 bases, with 20 bases between the two germline ends. Germline CDR1 MNHNY, CDR2 SVGAGI (reference sequence). This CDR3 is CASSRPQGLSPGELFF. Here the CDR3 DNA reads TGTGCCAGCAGCCGCCCACAGGGCTTGAGTCCCGGGGAGCTGTTTTTT.

The chain recombines TRBV5-6 with TRBJ2-1; D might be TRBD1 (6 bases). The CDR3 length is 13 residues. Germline lookup yields CDR1 SGHDT and CDR2 YYEEEE. V dropped 2 bases and J dropped 4 bases, with 7 bases sitting between them. The CDR3 region has the DNA TGTGCCAGCAGCTTAGGACAGTACAATGAGCAGTTCTTC. Its translation: CASSLGQYNEQFF. The whole variable domain, remainder taken from reference TRBV5-6 and TRBJ2-1, is DAGVTQSPTHLIKTRGQQVTLRCSPKSGHDTVSWYQQALGQGPQFIFQYYEEEERQRGNFPDRFSGHQFPNYSSELNVNALLLGDSALYLCASSLGQYNEQFFGPGTRLTVL.

V usage is TRBV7-3 and J usage is TRBJ2-7, with 11 bases identical to TRBD2. The CDR3 runs 15 residues. J was trimmed by 0 bases and V by 4 bases; bases with no gene match: 2. Germline V lookup: CDR1 SGHTA, CDR2 FQGTGA. The DNA for the CDR3 is TGTGCCAGCAGCTGGGGGACTAGCGGCTCCTACGAGCAGTACTTC. Protein product: CASSWGTSGSYEQYF.